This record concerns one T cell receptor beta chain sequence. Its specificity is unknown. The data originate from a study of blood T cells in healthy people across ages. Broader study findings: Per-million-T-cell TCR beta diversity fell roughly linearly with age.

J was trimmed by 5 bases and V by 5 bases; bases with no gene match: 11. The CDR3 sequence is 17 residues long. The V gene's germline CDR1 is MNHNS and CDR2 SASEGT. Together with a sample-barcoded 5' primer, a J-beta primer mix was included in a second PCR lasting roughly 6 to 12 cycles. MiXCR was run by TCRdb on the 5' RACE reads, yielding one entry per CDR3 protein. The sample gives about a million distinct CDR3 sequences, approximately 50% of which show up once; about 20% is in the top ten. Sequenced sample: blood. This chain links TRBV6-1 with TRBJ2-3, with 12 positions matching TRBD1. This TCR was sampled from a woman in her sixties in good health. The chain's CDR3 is CASSQRRDRGQKDTQYF. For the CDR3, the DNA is TGTGCCAGCAGTCAAAGGCGGGACAGGGGGCAGAAAGATACGCAGTATTTT.